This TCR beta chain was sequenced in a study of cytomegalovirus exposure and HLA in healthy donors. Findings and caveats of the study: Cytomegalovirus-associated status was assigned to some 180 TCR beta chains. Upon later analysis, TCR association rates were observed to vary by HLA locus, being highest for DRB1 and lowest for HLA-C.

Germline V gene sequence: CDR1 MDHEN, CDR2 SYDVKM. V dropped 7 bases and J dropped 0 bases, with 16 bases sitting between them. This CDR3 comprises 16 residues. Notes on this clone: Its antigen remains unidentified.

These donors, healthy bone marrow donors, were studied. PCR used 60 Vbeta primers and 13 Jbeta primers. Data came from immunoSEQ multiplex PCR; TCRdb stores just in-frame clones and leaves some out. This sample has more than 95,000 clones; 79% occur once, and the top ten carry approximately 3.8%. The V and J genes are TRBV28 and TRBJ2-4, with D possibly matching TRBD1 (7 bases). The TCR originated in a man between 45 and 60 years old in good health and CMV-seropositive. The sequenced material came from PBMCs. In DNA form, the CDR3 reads TGTGCCAGCACCACCCAGGGGGGTTTAGCCAAAAACATTCAGTACTTC. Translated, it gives CASTTQGGLAKNIQYF.